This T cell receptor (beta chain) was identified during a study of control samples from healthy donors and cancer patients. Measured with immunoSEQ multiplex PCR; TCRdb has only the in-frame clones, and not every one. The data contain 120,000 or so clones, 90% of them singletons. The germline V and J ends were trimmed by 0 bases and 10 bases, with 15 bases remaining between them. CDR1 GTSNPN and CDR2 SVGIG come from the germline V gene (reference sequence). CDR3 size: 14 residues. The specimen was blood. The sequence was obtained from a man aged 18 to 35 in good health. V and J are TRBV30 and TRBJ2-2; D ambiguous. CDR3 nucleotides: TGTGCCTGGAGTGTAACCCGACTCACGCCGGAGCTGTTTTTT. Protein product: CAWSVTRLTPELFF.